What follows is one T cell receptor (beta chain) and its context. This entry is derived from a study of cytomegalovirus exposure and HLA in healthy donors. Germline V gene sequence: CDR1 MNHEY, CDR2 SMNVEV (reference sequence). Trimming stripped 6 bases from V and 2 bases from J, with 11 bases between. The CDR3 sequence is 13 residues long. 60 Vbeta and 13 Jbeta primers were used in PCR. TCRdb keeps only in-frame clones here, not all; method: immunoSEQ multiplex PCR. The sample contains about 200,000 clones, around four fifths of which appear only once. The specimen sequenced was PBMCs. This TCR came from a male donor in good health and CMV-seronegative. This chain links TRBV27 with TRBJ2-7, with D maybe TRBD1 (5 bases). This CDR3 reads CASRRQTPYEQYF. For the CDR3, the DNA is TGTGCCAGCAGGAGACAGACCCCCTACGAGCAGTACTTC.